These 30 T cell receptor beta chains share one sample of origin, sequenced in a study of T cells expressing NK-cell markers. Reanalyzing the 5' RACE reads, TCRdb keeps one entry per CDR3 protein, without DNA. Its clone listing holds about 460,000 distinct CDR3 sequences. The specimen sequenced was blood T cells: a sorted CD56 or NKG2C T cell subset, CD4+ or CD8+ T cells, or bulk PBMC T cells (not recorded which). The receptors derive from a woman aged 50 to 60 in good health.

The chain carries TRBV27 and TRBJ1-5; TCRdb lists TRBD1, though no DNA is available to test this call. CDR1 and CDR2 (germline): MNHEY, SMNVEV (reference sequence). The CDR3 sequence is 14 residues long. CDR3 loop: CASSLQGLGQPQHF.

The chain couples TRBV12-3 or TRBV12-4 to TRBJ2-1; TCRdb reports TRBD2, a call that lacks DNA to check it against. This CDR3 spans 21 amino acids. CDR3 sequence: CASSSTRTSGRVYRSYNEQFF.

Here the CDR3 reads CASRGGQGHNEKLFF. The chain carries TRBV28 and TRBJ1-4; the D gene TCRdb calls, TRBD1, cannot be checked with no DNA. The CDR3 has 15 residues. Germline V gene sequence: CDR1 MDHEN, CDR2 SYDVKM.

J is TRBJ1-1 and V is TRBV19; TCRdb's assignment of TRBD1 cannot be checked, as there is no DNA. From germline, CDR1 is LNHDA and CDR2 SQIVND (reference sequence). This CDR3 region has 16 residues. CDR3 amino acids: CASSLGGGRPNTEAFF.

This chain uses TRBV12-3 or TRBV12-4 with TRBJ2-7; TCRdb's D call of TRBD1 is untestable without DNA. The CDR3 spans 16 residues. This CDR3 is CASSLGGSALNYEQYF.

J is TRBJ2-1 and V is TRBV7-8. Germline assignment: CDR1 SGHVS and CDR2 FQNEAQ. This CDR3 comprises 16 residues. The CDR3 spells CASSLSSILNYNEQFF.

The rearrangement joins TRBV10-3 to TRBJ2-1; TCRdb's D gene call, TRBD2, goes unchecked for lack of DNA. CDR3 size: 15 residues. Germline loops: CDR1 ENHRY, CDR2 SYGVKD. CDR3 loop: CAISESTRAANEQFF.

V and J are TRBV11-3 and TRBJ2-5; TCRdb returns TRBD1, unconfirmable since there is no DNA. Germline loops: CDR1 SGHNT, CDR2 YENEEA. The CDR3 is made up of 17 amino acids. CDR3 residues: CASSLDLQRQGAQAQYF.

The V call is TRBV5-1, the J call TRBJ2-1; as DNA is missing, the TRBD1 call by TCRdb cannot be tested. CDR3 size: 15 residues. Germline assignment: CDR1 SGHRS and CDR2 YFSETQ. The CDR3 loop reads CASSFSDRDYNEQFF.

The chain carries TRBV7-8 and TRBJ1-3; TCRdb's D gene call, TRBD1, goes unchecked for lack of DNA. Looked up from germline, CDR1 is SGHVS and CDR2 is FQNEAQ. The CDR3 totals 15 residues. CDR3 residues: CASSLSAGTGNTIYF.

This chain joins TRBV4-1 and TRBJ2-5; TCRdb reports TRBD2, a call that lacks DNA to check it against. The germline V gene encodes CDR1 MGHRA and CDR2 YSYEKL. This CDR3 comprises 14 residues. The CDR3 protein is CASSQHMREETQYF.

The chain recombines TRBV27 with TRBJ2-5; with no DNA, the TCRdb D assignment of TRBD2 cannot be verified. The CDR3 has 18 amino acids. Germline CDR1 MNHEY, CDR2 SMNVEV (reference sequence). CDR3 loop: CASSSGTSGRARLETQYF.

CDR3 protein: CSVQGRQLNEQFF. This chain uses TRBV29-1 with TRBJ2-1; as DNA is missing, the TRBD1 call by TCRdb cannot be tested. Germline V CDR1 and CDR2: SQVTM, ANQGSEA. This CDR3 spans 13 amino acids.

The V and J genes are TRBV7-6 and TRBJ2-5; as DNA is missing, the TRBD2 call by TCRdb cannot be tested. The germline CDR1 and CDR2 sequences are SGHVS and FNYEAQ. The length of the CDR3 is 16 residues. The CDR3 region is CASSTLGAGGPGTQYF.

The chain joins TRBV4-1 to TRBJ1-5; checking the TCRdb D call of TRBD1 is not possible without DNA. Germline CDR1 is MGHRA and CDR2 is YSYEKL. This CDR3 has 14 residues. CDR3 sequence: CASSQDKGVQPQHF.

The rearrangement joins TRBV6-5 to TRBJ2-3; as DNA is missing, the TRBD2 call by TCRdb cannot be tested. The CDR3 totals 19 residues. Germline V gene sequence: CDR1 MNHEY, CDR2 SVGAGI. This chain's CDR3 is CASTIPLRPGLEGPDTQYF.

The chain uses TRBV3-1 and TRBJ2-3; TCRdb selects TRBD2, and the lack of DNA leaves this call unchecked. The V gene's germline CDR1 is LGHDT and CDR2 YNNKEL (reference sequence). This CDR3 is 15 amino acids long. CDR3 sequence reads: CASSPLGGTADTQYF.

The chain couples TRBV20-1 to TRBJ1-5. The length of the CDR3 is 17 residues. CDR1 is DFQATT and CDR2 is SNEGSKA in the germline V gene (reference sequence). CDR3 loop: CSARDQISTGGSQPQHF.

The gene calls are TRBV12-3 or TRBV12-4 and TRBJ2-4; without DNA, the TCRdb call of TRBD1 cannot be checked. This CDR3 is 19 amino acids long. This CDR3 is CASSWERRDRRGTKNIQYF.

The CDR3 loop reads CASSLGSGGFEETQYF. V is TRBV5-1 and J is TRBJ2-5; checking the TCRdb D call of TRBD1 is not possible without DNA. The CDR3 is made up of 16 amino acids. In germline, CDR1 is SGHRS, CDR2 YFSETQ. Looking up the rest from reference TRBV5-1 and TRBJ2-5 gives the full variable domain: KAGVTQTPRYLIKTRGQQVTLSCSPISGHRSVSWYQQTPGQGLQFLFEYFSETQRNKGNFPGRFSGRQFSNSRSEMNVSTLELGDSALYLCASSLGSGGFEETQYFGPGTRLLVL.

The chain combines TRBV6-1 with TRBJ1-2; TCRdb's assignment of TRBD1 cannot be checked, as there is no DNA. This CDR3 is built from 12 residues. Germline V gives CDR1 MNHNS, CDR2 SASEGT. The CDR3 loop is CASSSGRYGYTF.

The chain links TRBV11-2 to TRBJ2-1; with no DNA, the TCRdb D assignment of TRBD2 cannot be verified. CDR3 length equals 19 residues. Germline loops: CDR1 SGHAT, CDR2 FQNNGV. CDR3 residues: CASSGRGLAGDREGIEQFF.

The gene calls are TRBV12-3 or TRBV12-4 and TRBJ2-1; TCRdb designates TRBD2, a call that cannot be tested without DNA. This CDR3 comprises 15 residues. CDR3 amino acids: CASSPRGLAGEEQFF.

The CDR3 reads CSASQLAQDTDTQYF. The chain joins TRBV20-1 to TRBJ2-3; TCRdb's D call, TRBD2, is unchecked because there is no DNA. The germline CDR1 and CDR2 sequences are DFQATT and SNEGSKA (reference sequence). This CDR3 has 15 amino acids.

The rearrangement joins TRBV20-1 to TRBJ2-3; TCRdb selects TRBD2, and the lack of DNA leaves this call unchecked. The CDR3 consists of 13 residues. Germline lookup yields CDR1 DFQATT and CDR2 SNEGSKA (reference sequence). CDR3 sequence reads: CSARRGPTDTQYF.

The CDR3 sequence: CSARGGRAIGELFF. The chain employs TRBV20-1 and TRBJ2-2; TCRdb designates TRBD2, a call that cannot be tested without DNA. The germline V gene encodes CDR1 DFQATT and CDR2 SNEGSKA (reference sequence). The CDR3 length is 14 residues.

The V call is TRBV28, the J call TRBJ2-1; the D gene TCRdb calls, TRBD2, cannot be checked with no DNA. CDR3 length: 16 amino acids. The V gene's germline CDR1 is MDHEN and CDR2 SYDVKM. CDR3 amino acids: CASTPQVGLKYNEQFF.

The chain recombines TRBV5-1 with TRBJ2-5; TCRdb designates TRBD2, a call that cannot be tested without DNA. This CDR3 contains 18 residues. Germline V lookup: CDR1 SGHRS, CDR2 YFSETQ. CDR3 sequence reads: CASSLRLAGIAVGETQYF.

V usage is TRBV2 and J usage is TRBJ2-3. CDR3 size: 12 residues. Germline-derived CDR1 and CDR2 are SNHLY and FYNNEI. The CDR3 protein is CASAATADTQYF.

The chain combines TRBV27 with TRBJ2-2; there is no DNA to check the TCRdb D call of TRBD1. This CDR3 comprises 14 residues. The germline V gene has CDR1 MNHEY and CDR2 SMNVEV (reference sequence). CDR3 sequence reads: CASRGGQGYGELFF.